This T cell receptor (beta chain) was obtained from a study of shared clonotypes between healthy human individuals. The repertoire was sequenced with immunoSEQ multiplex PCR; TCRdb's copy has only in-frame clones and lacks some. The sample holds millions of clones; 95% are singletons and the top ten take 0.13%. On this clone: The antigen remains unidentified.

Findings and limits, study-wide: Generation of non-shared clonotypes was less probable than generation of clonotypes shared by all four donors.

Specimen: naive CD4+ T cells sorted from blood. Stated subset: CD45RA+ positively selected. The receptor was derived from a man aged 18 to 30 in good health.

The CDR3 DNA is TGTGCCAGCAGTGCCCTGGACAGGGGAAAGGGCTACACCTTC. It yields the protein CASSALDRGKGYTF. J is TRBJ1-2 and V is TRBV2; 9 bases are a match to TRBD1. Germline-derived CDR1 and CDR2 are SNHLY and FYNNEI. J was trimmed by 8 bases and V by 4 bases; bases with no gene match: 8. This CDR3 is built from 14 residues.